This note documents a single T cell receptor (beta chain) sequence. As yet, its antigen is unknown. CDR1 SNHLY and CDR2 FYNNEI come from the germline V gene. The CDR3 contains 14 residues. V was pared by 6 bases and J by 2 bases, with 13 bases between. KT2, a clone with a known TCR, was spiked into unfractionated PBMC. A range of KT2-to-PBMC ratios was made using fixed PBMC numbers. An oligo carrying a UMI was ligated to the cDNA 3' end. The first PCR ran roughly 4 cycles with an equimolar RC1.1 and RC1.2 beta primer mix. TCRdb used MiXCR to reprocess the UMI-ligation and nested PCR reads, holding one entry per CDR3 protein. The table includes roughly 38,000 distinct CDR3 sequences, approximately 15% detected once. The source of the sample is a study of quantifying T cell responses using KT2 cells. Study information: Reverse transcription used primers in the TCR alpha and beta constant regions.

General study points: Detection of KT2 sequences held at the lowest tested level, about one cell per 100,000 PBMC.

The clonotype was recovered from a human donor. The J gene is TRBJ2-5, the V gene TRBV2, with D unresolved. Sequencing was performed on PBMCs spiked with cells of the T cell clone KT2. Written as DNA, the CDR3 is TGTGCCAGCAGGGCGCAAGGCAGACAAGAGACCCAGTACTTC. Translation gives CASRAQGRQETQYF.